The 5 T cell receptor beta chains reported below all come from one sample, sequenced in a study of T and B cells in COVID-19 patients. Blood genomic DNA input for TRB amplification was about 240-550 ng. TRB rearrangements were amplified by multiplex PCR with BIOMED2 TRB-A/B primers. TCRdb analysed the multiplex PCR reads with MiXCR anew, one entry per CDR3 protein. The data contain about 3,800 distinct CDR3 sequences, about 24% of them singletons. Material: blood. These receptors were obtained from a human donor with active COVID-19.

This clonotype is medium-sized by share. This chain connects TRBV6-1 to TRBJ2-5, with a weak D call TRBD2 (6 bases). V was cut by 1 base and J by 5 bases, with 11 bases left in between. CDR3 length: 14 residues. Germline CDR1 reads MNHNS; CDR2 reads SASEGT. The CDR3 sequence is CASSEGVAEETQYF. As DNA, the CDR3 is TGTGCCAGCAGTGAAGGGGTAGCGGAGGAGACCCAGTACTTC.

The J gene is TRBJ1-1, the V gene TRBV12-3 or TRBV12-4; D unresolved. This CDR3 spans 12 amino acids. V dropped 3 bases and J dropped 2 bases, with 4 bases sitting between them. As DNA, the CDR3 is TGTGCCAGCAGTTTTTCAAACACTGAAGCTTTCTTT. Residues: CASSFSNTEAFF.

This clonotype is deemed medium-sized. The chain carries TRBV19 and TRBJ2-2; 7 nucleotides align to TRBD1. Germline loops: CDR1 LNHDA, CDR2 SQIVND (reference sequence). Losses at the gene ends were 7 bases for V and 7 bases for J; bases not matched to a gene: 12. The CDR3 is 15 residues long. CDR3 residues: CASIGRQGVSGELFF. The CDR3 DNA reads TGTGCCAGTATCGGCAGACAGGGTGTGAGCGGGGAGCTGTTTTTT.

The chain uses TRBV6-5 and TRBJ2-3; 12 bases map to TRBD2. Germline CDR1 reads MNHEY; CDR2 reads SVGAGI. CDR3 length equals 18 residues. V was clipped by 5 bases and J by 3 bases; unmatched bases: 12. The CDR3 DNA follows: TGTGCCAGCAGTCCTAGCGGGGGGGCCACGGGGAGAACAGATACGCAGTATTTT. Translation: CASSPSGGATGRTDTQYF.

As for this clonotype: A much bigger clone sits one base away, suggesting this may be a read error. The CDR3 does not close with the conserved phenylalanine or tryptophan, likely indicating a read error. The chain has TRBV12-3 or TRBV12-4 and TRBJ2-5, with D unclear. The V end was cut by 6 bases, the J end by 2 bases, with 7 bases between. The CDR3 covers 12 residues. The CDR3 sequence is CASRRNQETQYL. The CDR3, as DNA: TGTGCCAGCAGGAGAAATCAAGAGACCCAGTACCTC.